The TCR beta chain under discussion was sequenced for a study of OX40 agonist ivuxolimab in advanced cancers. Study results and caveats: Clonal expansion in partial responders at 0.1-3.0 mg/kg ranked among the lowest.

This clone was seen only a few times. The antigen remains unidentified. Germline V lookup: CDR1 SGHRS, CDR2 YFSETQ. The CDR3 consists of 15 residues. V lost 0 bases and J lost 1, with 10 bases in between. The assay was immunoSEQ multiplex PCR, and TCRdb's table has in-frame clones only and misses some. The table lists some 150,000 clones, approximately 94% of them singletons, with more than 0.8% in the top ten. This material consisted of CD4+ or CD8+ T cells sorted from blood, taken in a trial of the OX40 agonist ivuxolimab. The gene calls are TRBV5-1 and TRBJ1-1; D gene uncertain. The source is an adult with an advanced solid tumor such as melanoma, head and neck, liver or kidney cancer. The CDR3 is CASSLALERNTEAFF. The CDR3, as DNA: TGCGCCAGCAGCTTGGCCTTGGAGAGGAACACTGAAGCTTTCTTT.